The subject of this entry is one TCR beta chain. Germline and junction disagree at one end, which may indicate a read error. RNA was extracted from bulk tissue without any cell sorting. Distant lung tissue was collected more than 3 cm away from the tumor edge. The sample is drawn from a study of tumor and adjacent non-tumor tissue in lung cancer. About the research overall: The cohort had around twelve adenocarcinoma, a couple of squamous cell and 1 small cell patients. Stage I to III disease affected 10 men and 5 women aged about 31 to 80.

Three rounds of nested PCR, following a modified ARM-PCR protocol, produced the TCRbeta library. MiXCR, run by TCRdb on the multiplex PCR reads, gives a single entry per CDR3 protein. This table has some 100,000 distinct CDR3 sequences, 80% appearing once. The CDR3 has 13 residues. The germline CDR1 and CDR2 sequences are SGHKS and YYEKEE (reference sequence). This chain links TRBV5-5 with TRBJ2-5; D ambiguous. The specimen was distant non-tumor lung tissue. The sequence derives from a man aged 55-75 years with small cell lung cancer. CDR3 in DNA: TGTGCCAGCAGCTTGGGGTTTCAAGAGACCCAATACTTC. It specifies CASSLGFQETQYF. The variable domain in full, with the rest retrieved from reference TRBV5-5 and TRBJ2-5, is DAGVTQSPTHLIKTRGQQVTLRCSPISGHKSVSWYQQVLGQGPQFIFQYYEKEERGRGNFPDRFSARQFPNYSSELNVNALLLGDSALYLCASSLGFQETQYFGPGTRLLVL.